Given below is one T cell receptor (beta chain) in context. This CDR3 region has 16 residues. Germline CDR1 GTSNPN, CDR2 SVGIG (reference sequence). V shed 4 bases, J shed 9 bases, and the junction held 10 bases outside the gene matches. This record belongs to a study of CD8 T cells in Susac syndrome. Overall study: Treatment status at blood draw for the Susac syndrome patients was therapy-naive, corticosteroids, or intravenous immunoglobulin alone.

The RNA input was roughly 0.45 to 1 ug, and it was reverse transcribed with random hexamers. TCRdb fed the immunoSEQ multiplex PCR reads into MiXCR, producing one record per CDR3 protein. The profile shows approximately 190,000 distinct CDR3 sequences, approximately 94% of them singletons. Sequencing was carried out using CD4+ T cells from PBMCs. This TCR was sampled from a human donor with Susac syndrome. This chain uses TRBV30 with TRBJ1-6; 12 bases map to TRBD1. The CDR3 sequence is CAWNPGTGGQGSPLHF. The CDR3 DNA reads TGTGCCTGGAACCCCGGGACAGGGGGCCAAGGTTCACCCCTCCACTTT.